This passage covers 10 T cell receptor beta chains from one sample sequenced in a study of shared clonotypes between healthy human individuals (TCRdb year 2020). Library method: the immunoSEQ multiplex PCR assay. TCRdb obtained this table from immuneACCESS and retained in-frame rearrangements with V and J assigned. These tables miss some clones; where compared with another copy, unresolved V genes account for less than half of the shortfall, and the remainder is unexplained. The sample has about 710,000 clones on record, around three quarters of them singletons. Around 2% of the sample is held by the ten biggest clonotypes. Source material: memory CD4+ T cells sorted from blood. This specimen's cell subset or site label, per the study, means: CD45RA-negative fraction. All receptors derive from a woman in her twenties or thirties in good health.

The DNA for the CDR3 is TGTGCCAGCACCACAGGGGGCGTAAAGGGTACGCAGTATTTT. Protein product: CASTTGGVKGTQYF. The rearrangement links TRBV6-6 to TRBJ2-3; 9 bases align to TRBD1. The V and J ends lost 7 bases and 8 bases, in that order; junction bases with no gene match: 10. The CDR3 has 14 amino acids. Germline V gives CDR1 MNHNY, CDR2 SVGAGI (reference sequence).

In this sample, this clone turned up a few times. The chain employs TRBV6-1 and TRBJ2-7, with TRBD1 as a possible D gene (6 bases). This CDR3 is 15 amino acids long. V lost 8 bases to trimming and J lost 0 bases, with 17 bases between them. CDR1 and CDR2 (germline): MNHNS, SASEGT. This CDR3 is CASHREGQSSYEQYF. CDR3 nucleotides: TGTGCCAGCCATCGCGAAGGACAGAGCTCCTACGAGCAGTACTTC.

This sequence joins TRBV13 and TRBJ2-3; 10 nucleotides match TRBD1. The CDR3 covers 15 residues. From germline, CDR1 is PRHDT and CDR2 FYEKMQ (reference sequence). J was trimmed by 1 base and V by 3 bases; bases with no gene match: 1. In DNA form, the CDR3 reads TGTGCCAGCAGCTTCGGGACAGGGGGCACAGATACGCAGTATTTT. Translated, it gives CASSFGTGGTDTQYF.

The genes are TRBV5-6 and TRBJ1-3; D is unclear. Between the trimmed V and J ends, which lost 1 base and 0 bases, there was a span of 11 bases. This CDR3 is built from 16 residues. Germline V CDR1 and CDR2: SGHDT, YYEEEE. DNA of the CDR3: TGTGCCAGCAGCTTGAGTTTAGGGCTCTCTGGAAACACCATATATTTT. As protein: CASSLSLGLSGNTIYF.

The chain couples TRBV5-1 to TRBJ2-3; D remains ambiguous. V gave up 4 bases and J gave up 3 bases, with 6 bases separating them. Germline V lookup: CDR1 SGHRS, CDR2 YFSETQ. There are 12 residues in the CDR3. The CDR3 loop is CASSPRTDTQYF. CDR3 nucleotides: TGCGCCAGCAGCCCCCGGACAGATACGCAGTATTTT.

The chain recombines TRBV28 with TRBJ2-4; D possibly matches TRBD1 or TRBD2 (5 bases each). V was shortened by 2 bases and J by 1 base, with 15 bases between the two germline ends. This CDR3 has 17 residues. Germline V gene data show CDR1 as MDHEN and CDR2 as SYDVKM. The CDR3 loop reads CASSLSRGSGAKNIQYF. CDR3 sequence (DNA): TGTGCCAGCAGTTTAAGTAGGGGAAGCGGCGCCAAAAACATTCAGTACTTC.

The V and J genes are TRBV5-1 and TRBJ2-5; D is undetermined. The CDR3 is made up of 12 amino acids. Trimming pared 4 bases from V and 5 bases from J, leaving 9 bases between. Germline V gene sequence: CDR1 SGHRS, CDR2 YFSETQ. CDR3 coding DNA: TGCGCCAGCAGCCTTGATACGGAGACCCAGTACTTC. Its protein product is CASSLDTETQYF.

This chain links TRBV6-4 with TRBJ2-7; 8 bases line up with TRBD1. The junction had 13 bases not matched to a gene; V was cut back by 9 bases and J by 3 bases. This CDR3 spans 15 amino acids. Germline CDR1 reads MRHNA; CDR2 reads SNTAGT. CDR3 bases: TGTGCCAGGGCCCAGGGGGCTTCCCGGAACTACGAGCAGTACTTC. This encodes CARAQGASRNYEQYF.

The chain recombines TRBV6-5 with TRBJ1-1; no firm D call. Germline V gene sequence: CDR1 MNHEY, CDR2 SVGAGI. The CDR3 spans 13 residues. V lost 5 bases, J lost 3 bases, and 10 bases lay in between. CDR3 protein: CASSPSRDTEAFF. CDR3 DNA: TGTGCCAGCAGTCCCTCACGGGACACTGAAGCTTTCTTT.

The J gene is TRBJ1-1, the V gene TRBV19; D unresolved. CDR3 length: 13 amino acids. Germline V CDR1 and CDR2: LNHDA, SQIVND (reference sequence). Trimming removed 6 bases at V and 3 bases at J, with 11 bases between. CDR3 sequence (DNA): TGTGCCAGTAGAAAGCAGGTATACACTGAAGCTTTCTTT. Residues: CASRKQVYTEAFF.